Described below is a single TCR beta chain sequence and its context. Profiled with immunoSEQ multiplex PCR; TCRdb holds only in-frame clones, not every one. The sample has over 100,000 clones; around 88% are singletons. This sample was included in a study of control samples from healthy donors and cancer patients. Germline-derived CDR1 and CDR2 are MGHDK and SYGVNS. CDR3 length equals 14 residues. The J segment lost 5 bases and the V segment lost 6 bases, leaving 9 bases of the junction unmatched. The sequence came from a man aged 40-55 years in good health. Sequenced material: blood. The chain combines TRBV25-1 with TRBJ1-1, with 7 bases aligning to TRBD1. The CDR3 here is CASRVGQAGTEAFF. The CDR3 coding sequence is TGTGCCAGCAGAGTAGGACAGGCCGGGACTGAAGCTTTCTTT.